These T cell receptor beta chains were read from a single sample in a study of blood T cell repertoires in COVID-19. Profiling relied on immunoSEQ multiplex PCR, and the TCRdb table lists in-frame clones only, not all of them. Of about 440,000 clones listed, around 89% were seen once; the top ten hold 4% to 5.5%. Material: peripheral blood. Source of these receptors: a woman in her twenties or thirties with acute or convalescent COVID-19. The conserved cysteine and the conserved F or W are not part of the CDR3 here. The order of the fields is CDR3 protein, CDR3 length, V gene.

ASSRVTPSTGEGETQY,16,TRBV7-9
ASSITGSYGYT,11,TRBV27
ASRGGGKGETQY,12,TRBV28
ASSTEPGQEQF,11,TRBV7-9
ASSQVSRGPQH,11,TRBV7-2
AWSATGDRYEQY,12,TRBV30
ASSLGSDNQPQH,12,TRBV5-1
ASGGQANTEAF,11,TRBV6-5
ASSKASWGGTEAF,13,TRBV28
ASSLGWEGDDNEQF,14,TRBV5-4
ATSDRSGVASQETQY,15,TRBV24-1
ASSLPSTGGWQETQY,15,TRBV7-9
ASSLQGYEQY,10,TRBV2
AWSWPPAENIQY,12,TRBV30
ASSDPTSGGVPPYNEQF,17,TRBV10-2
SVGSLAGGQETQY,13,TRBV29-1
ASSLDRGPYNEQF,13,TRBV7-3
ATSETGSETQY,11,TRBV15
ASSVTSGGATDTQY,14,TRBV9
ASSRHQSPLH,10,TRBV12-3/TRBV12-4
ASSPGGASTDTQY,13,TRBV18
ASREETQY,8,TRBV2
ASSHYGHLSNQPQH,14,TRBV4-1
ASSLRLAGLTDTQY,14,TRBV4-1
ASSKTSGRDTQY,12,TRBV14
ASGPIYEQY,9,TRBV12-5
ASQRGLSGYT,10,TRBV28
ASSLGDRLPEKLF,13,TRBV5-1
ASSQTGTRKTIY,12,TRBV28
ASSDLAGGQETQY,13,TRBV7-6
ASRPPSSGGFNEQF,14,TRBV10-2
ASSQVGASETQY,12,TRBV4-1
ASMGQGAYEQY,11,TRBV2
ASSEALLGVTDTQY,14,TRBV2
ASSHGLAGGRFIYNEQF,17,TRBV3-1/TRBV3-2
ASSYSLPGSEQY,12,TRBV6-5
ASSRGHSGGLNEQF,14,TRBV7-9
ASRDRGGKNIQY,12,TRBV5-4
ASSSANKGGYT,11,TRBV7-3
ASSPDRYNEQF,11,TRBV18
ASGKTSGALPQY,12,TRBV21-1
ASSRTTGAGNTIY,13,TRBV4-1
ASTIEAYNQPQH,12,TRBV28
ASSLILSSYNEQF,13,TRBV11-2
ASQSRGSYEQY,11,TRBV19
ASSPRGLSKNIQY,13,TRBV3-1/TRBV3-2
ASSQSNPTGSTQY,13,TRBV3-1/TRBV3-2